This entry features one T cell receptor beta chain sequence. This specimen belongs to a study of blood T cell repertoires in COVID-19. Background on the study: From the United States, Italy and Spain came samples of acute and convalescent COVID-19. PBMCs, B-cell-depleted T cells, or T cells provided the cDNA or gDNA that made up the material.

Source study methods: Quantification of nucleated cells was approximated via reference gene primer amplification. The method was immunoSEQ multiplex PCR; TCRdb's version includes in-frame clones alone and lacks a portion of them. Clone size and V and J calls were adopted from that table, with D and trimming inferred from the DNA. The profile shows over 200,000 clones, around nine tenths of them singletons. From germline, CDR1 is LNHDA and CDR2 SQIVND (reference sequence). The V gene end was trimmed by 4 bases and the J gene end by 1 base; junction bases not matched to a gene: 1. The CDR3 loop spans 16 amino acids.

This chain joins TRBV19 and TRBJ1-6; TRBD1 matches at 10 bases. What was sequenced was peripheral blood. The clonotype comes from a woman aged 55-70 years with acute or convalescent COVID-19. The CDR3 spells CASSRDRGSYNSPLHF. The CDR3 DNA reads as TGTGCCAGTAGTAGGGACAGGGGTTCCTATAATTCACCCCTCCACTTT.